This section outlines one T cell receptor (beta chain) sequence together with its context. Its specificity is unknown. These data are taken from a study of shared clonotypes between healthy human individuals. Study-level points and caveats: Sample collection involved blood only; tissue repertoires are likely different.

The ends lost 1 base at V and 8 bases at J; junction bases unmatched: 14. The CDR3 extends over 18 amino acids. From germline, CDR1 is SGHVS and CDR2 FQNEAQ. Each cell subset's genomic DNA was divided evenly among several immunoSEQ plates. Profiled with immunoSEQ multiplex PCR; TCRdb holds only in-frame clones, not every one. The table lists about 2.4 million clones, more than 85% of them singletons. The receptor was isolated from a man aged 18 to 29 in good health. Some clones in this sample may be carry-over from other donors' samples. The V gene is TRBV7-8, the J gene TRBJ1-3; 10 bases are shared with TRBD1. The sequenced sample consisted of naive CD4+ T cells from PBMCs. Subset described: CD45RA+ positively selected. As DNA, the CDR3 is TGTGCCAGCAGCTTAGGGGACAGGGGAATTAGATCCTTTCACACCATATATTTT. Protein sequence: CASSLGDRGIRSFHTIYF.